Detailed here is one T cell receptor beta chain. Its antigen is unknown. These data belong to a study of cytomegalovirus exposure and HLA in healthy donors. As for the study in general: Sequencing of about 200 million T cells in an earlier analysis found approximately 120 million unique TCR beta sequences. Unique TCRs from HLA-typed donors, 65 million to 85 million of them, were held in an early data release. General study findings and limits: One variant, a missense change in DCLRE1C, was linked in a later analysis to TCR beta V- and J-gene trimming.

13 Jbeta primers and 60 Vbeta primers were used for the PCR. The repertoire was sequenced with immunoSEQ multiplex PCR; TCRdb's copy has only in-frame clones and lacks some. This sample has approximately 84,000 clones, with 78% found just once. This clonotype originated in a male donor in good health and CMV-seropositive. Sequencing was performed on PBMCs.

Written as DNA, the CDR3 is TGTGCCACCAGCAGAGAAAGGGGACTAGCGGTGAATGAGCAGTTCTTC. Amino acids: CATSRERGLAVNEQFF. The chain uses TRBV15 and TRBJ2-1, with TRBD2 matching over 11 bases. CDR3 length: 16 amino acids. Trimming at V came to 0 bases and at J to 7 bases, leaving 5 bases not matched to a gene. Per the germline V gene, CDR1 is LNHNV and CDR2 is YYDKDF (reference sequence).